This is a list of T cell receptor beta chains from one sample in a study of T cell changes during pregnancy in multiple sclerosis. Libraries were prepared by immunoSEQ multiplex PCR; TCRdb keeps only in-frame clonotypes and omits some of them. The sample shows about 77,000 clones, approximately 91% of them seen only once. This specimen consisted of peripheral blood, obtained before pregnancy. The receptors here all came from a female donor with multiple sclerosis, enrolled in a pregnancy study. CDR3s include the opening cysteine and the closing phenylalanine or tryptophan. A D gene is named only where the DNA matches it firmly.

CDR3,J,D,V
CASSNSGGLQETQYF,TRBJ2-5,TRBD2,TRBV6-1
CASSLGLTGGGGELFF,TRBJ2-2,TRBD1,TRBV5-1
CASSLRVRDRELTGELFF,TRBJ2-2,TRBD1,TRBV5-1
CASSSTTGGQETQYF,TRBJ2-5,TRBD1,TRBV5-1
CASNLGISNTGELFF,TRBJ2-2,NA,TRBV2
CASSVSSGGSYNEQFF,TRBJ2-1,TRBD2,TRBV19
CASSQERLAGGPYNEQFF,TRBJ2-1,TRBD2,TRBV4-1
CASSQDGNTEAFF,TRBJ1-1,NA,TRBV4-2
CASSSGGLAGGITDTQYF,TRBJ2-3,TRBD2,TRBV5-1
CASSQVMGRRTRDEQFF,TRBJ2-1,NA,TRBV4-1
CASSLGSTSGGRYTDTQYF,TRBJ2-3,TRBD2,TRBV7-9
CASSLGGNTEAFF,TRBJ1-1,NA,TRBV5-1
CASSLTGGNEQFF,TRBJ2-1,TRBD1,TRBV5-6
CASRIRGSSYNEQFF,TRBJ2-1,TRBD1,TRBV19
CASSIQRQGGYNEQFF,TRBJ2-1,NA,TRBV21-1
CASSEFGAGRQFF,TRBJ2-1,NA,TRBV10-1
CASSFRTGSGYTF,TRBJ1-2,NA,TRBV11-2
CASSLLTGGPLYEQYF,TRBJ2-7,TRBD2,TRBV27
CASSLQGSPYGYTF,TRBJ1-2,NA,TRBV11-1
CASSQFGRGPSGANVLTF,TRBJ2-6,NA,TRBV4-1
CASSPPYPGARTDTQYF,TRBJ2-3,NA,TRBV18
CASSLAGVSETQYF,TRBJ2-5,NA,TRBV5-8